The rows below give T cell receptor beta chains drawn from one sample of a study of cytomegalovirus exposure and HLA in healthy donors. Assay used: immunoSEQ multiplex PCR; TCRdb lists only in-frame clones, some missing. Counted here are approximately 110,000 clones, around four fifths occurring once; the ten biggest clones make up approximately 1.2%. Sequencing was done on a sample of PBMCs. The receptors stem from a young man in good health and CMV-seronegative. CDR3s include the opening cysteine and the closing phenylalanine or tryptophan. The D gene is left open where the match is weak. Only some rows state a clone size, as once, few, many or a class for expanded clones.

d_gene: TRBD1
abundance: few
len: 14
j_gene: TRBJ1-5
v_gene: TRBV5-5
CDR3nt: TGTGCCAGCACCCCTACAGGGGGCAATCAGCCCCAGCATTTT
CDR3aa: CASTPTGGNQPQHF

d_gene: NA
abundance: NA
len: 15
j_gene: TRBJ1-5
v_gene: TRBV5-6
CDR3nt: TGTGCCAGCAGCTTGGCCCCAACTACTCATCAGCCCCAGCATTTT
CDR3aa: CASSLAPTTHQPQHF

d_gene: TRBD1
abundance: NA
len: 15
j_gene: TRBJ2-5
v_gene: TRBV7-2
CDR3nt: TGTGCCAGCAGCTTAGTGCGGACAGGGCAAGAGACCCAGTACTTC
CDR3aa: CASSLVRTGQETQYF

d_gene: TRBD1
abundance: NA
len: 14
j_gene: TRBJ2-3
v_gene: TRBV7-2
CDR3nt: TGTGCCAGCAGCTTAGACAGGGGAACAGATACGCAGTATTTT
CDR3aa: CASSLDRGTDTQYF

d_gene: TRBD1
abundance: NA
len: 15
j_gene: TRBJ1-6
v_gene: TRBV7-2
CDR3nt: TGTGCCAGCAGCTGGGGGACAGCTTATAATTCACCCCTCCACTTT
CDR3aa: CASSWGTAYNSPLHF

d_gene: NA
abundance: NA
len: 14
j_gene: TRBJ1-1
v_gene: TRBV19
CDR3nt: TGTGCCAGTAGTATAAGAGGGCAGAACACTGAAGCTTTCTTT
CDR3aa: CASSIRGQNTEAFF

d_gene: TRBD1
abundance: NA
len: 15
j_gene: TRBJ1-5
v_gene: TRBV6-1
CDR3nt: TGTGCCAGCAGTGTCCCGGGACAGATGAATCAGCCCCAGCATTTT
CDR3aa: CASSVPGQMNQPQHF

d_gene: NA
abundance: NA
len: 15
j_gene: TRBJ2-3
v_gene: TRBV6-5
CDR3nt: TGTGCCAGCAGTCGCGCCGGAGGGTGGACAGATACGCAGTATTTT
CDR3aa: CASSRAGGWTDTQYF

d_gene: NA
abundance: few
len: 14
j_gene: TRBJ1-6
v_gene: TRBV4-2
CDR3nt: TGTGCCAGCAGCCAAGAAAAGAGAAATTCACCCCTCCACTTT
CDR3aa: CASSQEKRNSPLHF

d_gene: TRBD1
abundance: NA
len: 14
j_gene: TRBJ1-2
v_gene: TRBV9
CDR3nt: TGTGCCAGCAGCGACCGACAGGGACCCTATGGCTACACCTTC
CDR3aa: CASSDRQGPYGYTF

d_gene: NA
abundance: NA
len: 14
j_gene: TRBJ2-7
v_gene: TRBV29-1
CDR3nt: TGCAGCGTCGAGGGCCGGGACGGGAGATCCGAGCAGTACTTC
CDR3aa: CSVEGRDGRSEQYF

d_gene: NA
abundance: NA
len: 15
j_gene: TRBJ1-4
v_gene: TRBV5-1
CDR3nt: TGCGCCAGCAGCTTGTCAGGGCCAGGATTAGAAAAACTGTTTTTT
CDR3aa: CASSLSGPGLEKLFF

d_gene: TRBD1
abundance: NA
len: 14
j_gene: TRBJ2-7
v_gene: TRBV29-1
CDR3nt: TGCAGCGTTGAAGGGACAGGCCAACCCTACGAGCAGTACTTC
CDR3aa: CSVEGTGQPYEQYF

d_gene: NA
abundance: NA
len: 14
j_gene: TRBJ1-5
v_gene: TRBV13
CDR3nt: TGTGCCAGCAGCTTCCGGGGGGGCAATCAGCCCCAGCATTTT
CDR3aa: CASSFRGGNQPQHF

d_gene: TRBD1
abundance: NA
len: 16
j_gene: TRBJ2-1
v_gene: TRBV7-6
CDR3nt: TGTGCCAGCAGCGACCCATTCGGACAGGGGGCCCATGAGCAGTTCTTC
CDR3aa: CASSDPFGQGAHEQFF

d_gene: TRBD1
abundance: NA
len: 15
j_gene: TRBJ1-1
v_gene: TRBV10-3
CDR3nt: TGTGCCACCCGTGGTAGCAGGGGGATTGACACTGAAGCTTTCTTT
CDR3aa: CATRGSRGIDTEAFF

d_gene: TRBD2
abundance: NA
len: 17
j_gene: TRBJ2-3
v_gene: TRBV5-4
CDR3nt: TGTGCCAGCAGCTTAGTTCTAGCGGGGCCTAGCACAGATACGCAGTATTTT
CDR3aa: CASSLVLAGPSTDTQYF

d_gene: TRBD1
abundance: few
len: 14
j_gene: TRBJ2-7
v_gene: TRBV15
CDR3nt: TGTGCCACCAGCATTCGACAGGGGGGCTACGAGCAGTACTTC
CDR3aa: CATSIRQGGYEQYF

d_gene: NA
abundance: NA
len: 15
j_gene: TRBJ2-5
v_gene: TRBV5-1
CDR3nt: TGCGCCAGCAGCTACGGACTGGGCGCCGGTGAGACCCAGTACTTC
CDR3aa: CASSYGLGAGETQYF

d_gene: TRBD2
abundance: NA
len: 17
j_gene: TRBJ2-1
v_gene: TRBV27
CDR3nt: TGTGCCAGCAGTTTGTCCCAGGGAGGGGCCTTGTGGTATGAGCAGTTCTTC
CDR3aa: CASSLSQGGALWYEQFF

d_gene: TRBD2
abundance: NA
len: 16
j_gene: TRBJ2-3
v_gene: TRBV9
CDR3nt: TGTGCCAGCAGCGCCTATGCAGCGGGGGGGACAGATACGCAGTATTTT
CDR3aa: CASSAYAAGGTDTQYF

d_gene: TRBD1
abundance: NA
len: 15
j_gene: TRBJ1-5
v_gene: TRBV2
CDR3nt: TGTGCCAGCAGTGCCGGGGACAGGGGCAATCAGCCCCAGCATTTT
CDR3aa: CASSAGDRGNQPQHF

d_gene: TRBD2
abundance: NA
len: 16
j_gene: TRBJ2-3
v_gene: TRBV5-1
CDR3nt: TGCGCCAGCAGCTTGGGGATTGCGGGAGTGGGAGATACGCAGTATTTT
CDR3aa: CASSLGIAGVGDTQYF

d_gene: NA
abundance: NA
len: 14
j_gene: TRBJ1-4
v_gene: TRBV28
CDR3nt: TGTGCCAGCAGGAGACAGTTCTTTGGTGAAAAACTGTTTTTT
CDR3aa: CASRRQFFGEKLFF

d_gene: NA
abundance: few
len: 14
j_gene: TRBJ1-3
v_gene: TRBV9
CDR3nt: TGTGCCAGCAGCGCAACAATCACTGGAAACACCATATATTTT
CDR3aa: CASSATITGNTIYF

d_gene: TRBD2
abundance: NA
len: 16
j_gene: TRBJ2-2
v_gene: TRBV19
CDR3nt: TGTGCCAGTAGTCCGGTAGCGGGGCGGAACACCGGGGAGCTGTTTTTT
CDR3aa: CASSPVAGRNTGELFF

d_gene: NA
abundance: NA
len: 16
j_gene: TRBJ2-2
v_gene: TRBV7-6
CDR3nt: TGTGCCAGCAGCTTAGGGGCGGGCAGTAACACCGGGGAGCTGTTTTTT
CDR3aa: CASSLGAGSNTGELFF

d_gene: NA
abundance: NA
len: 11
j_gene: TRBJ2-1
v_gene: TRBV2
CDR3nt: TGTGCCAGCATGGAGTACAATGAGCAGTTCTTC
CDR3aa: CASMEYNEQFF

d_gene: TRBD2
abundance: NA
len: 18
j_gene: TRBJ2-3
v_gene: TRBV10-3
CDR3nt: TGTGCCATCAGTGAGTCGACAGGGACTAGCGGGGAGACAGATACGCAGTATTTT
CDR3aa: CAISESTGTSGETDTQYF

d_gene: NA
abundance: once
len: 15
j_gene: TRBJ2-3
v_gene: TRBV19
CDR3nt: TGTGCCAGTAGTGCCCGGGGGGCGGGCACAGATACGCAGTATTTT
CDR3aa: CASSARGAGTDTQYF

d_gene: NA
abundance: NA
len: 13
j_gene: TRBJ1-1
v_gene: TRBV11-2
CDR3nt: TGTGCCAGCAGCTTAGTGCAGGACACTGAAGCTTTCTTT
CDR3aa: CASSLVQDTEAFF

d_gene: NA
abundance: NA
len: 13
j_gene: TRBJ2-7
v_gene: TRBV9
CDR3nt: TGTGCCAGCAGCGTGGCCCCCCCCTACGAGCAGTACTTC
CDR3aa: CASSVAPPYEQYF

d_gene: NA
abundance: NA
len: 14
j_gene: TRBJ1-1
v_gene: TRBV5-1
CDR3nt: TGCGCCAGCAGCTTGGTTTCGGGGTATGGTGAAGCTTTCTTT
CDR3aa: CASSLVSGYGEAFF